Presented here are 24 T cell receptor beta chains from one specimen sequenced in a study of blood T cell repertoires in COVID-19. The protocol was immunoSEQ multiplex PCR, while the TCRdb copy is restricted to in-frame clones and leaves out a portion. The table has 200,000 to 250,000 clones, 85% to 90% seen once. The specimen was peripheral blood. These receptors all come from a man between 50 and 59 years old with acute or convalescent COVID-19.

The J gene is TRBJ1-6, the V gene TRBV11-2; 7 bases are shared with TRBD1. Germline V CDR1 and CDR2: SGHAT, FQNNGV. The V segment lost 3 bases and the J segment 7 bases; nucleotides outside the gene matches: 6. This CDR3 contains 15 residues. CDR3 in amino acids: CASSFDRVPNSPLHF. The CDR3 nucleotides read TGTGCCAGCAGCTTTGACAGGGTGCCGAATTCACCCCTCCACTTT.

In this sample, this clone turned up once. This chain uses TRBV6-6 with TRBJ1-4; TRBD1 matches at 7 bases. The CDR3 length is 15 residues. Germline V lookup: CDR1 MNHNY, CDR2 SVGAGI (reference sequence). V dropped 5 bases and J dropped 2; count of bases not matched to a gene: 5. The CDR3 spells CASSDTGVTNEKLFF. Written as DNA, the CDR3 is TGTGCCAGCAGTGACACAGGGGTTACTAATGAAAAACTGTTTTTT.

The chain combines TRBV6-5 with TRBJ2-2; 7 bases map to TRBD1. Germline CDR1 is MNHEY and CDR2 is SVGAGI. The CDR3 is made up of 16 amino acids. J was trimmed by 2 bases and V by 2 bases; bases with no gene match: 5. The CDR3 DNA follows: TGTGCCAGCAGTTACGAGGGGGCCCGAAACACCGGGGAGCTGTTTTTT. Its protein product is CASSYEGARNTGELFF.

The chain links TRBV11-2 to TRBJ2-1; 9 bases fit TRBD1. V was pared by 3 bases and J by 1 base, with 4 bases of the junction left unmatched. CDR3 length equals 16 residues. Germline CDR1 SGHAT, CDR2 FQNNGV. This CDR3 is CASSFMGQGSYNEQFF. For the CDR3, the DNA is TGTGCCAGCAGCTTCATGGGACAGGGATCCTACAATGAGCAGTTCTTC.

The V call is TRBV9, the J call TRBJ2-1, with TRBD2 identical over 15 bases. V dropped 3 bases and J dropped 9; count of bases not matched to a gene: 10. Germline V gene data show CDR1 as SGDLS and CDR2 as YYNGEE. The CDR3 runs to 17 residues. The CDR3 sequence is CASSDGLAGGPQSEQFF. The CDR3 nucleotides read TGTGCCAGCAGCGATGGACTAGCGGGGGGGCCACAGTCTGAGCAGTTCTTC.

Concerning this clone: The sample has other DNA sequences that encode this CDR3 too. J is TRBJ2-1 and V is TRBV7-2; 10 bases fit TRBD2. J lost 2 bases, V lost 4 bases, and 2 bases had no gene match. CDR1 and CDR2 (germline): SGHTA, FQGNSA. This CDR3 has 15 amino acids. The CDR3 is CASSSSGGAYNEQFF. CDR3 DNA: TGTGCCAGCAGCTCCAGCGGGGGGGCCTACAATGAGCAGTTCTTC. Drawing the rest from reference TRBV7-2 and TRBJ2-1, the complete variable domain is GAGVSQSPSNKVTEKGKDVELRCDPISGHTALYWYRQSLGQGLEFLIYFQGNSAPDKSGLPSDRFSAERTGGSVSTLTIQRTQQEDSAVYLCASSSSGGAYNEQFFGPGTRLTVL.

V and J are TRBV6-5 and TRBJ1-6, with 8 nucleotides matching TRBD1. This CDR3 has 15 amino acids. V trimming: 8 bases; J trimming: 6 bases; junction bases outside the gene matches: 9. Per germline, CDR1 MNHEY and CDR2 SVGAGI. CDR3 in amino acids: CASLSRDRGNSPLHF. CDR3 bases: TGTGCCAGCCTGAGCCGAGACAGGGGTAATTCACCCCTCCACTTT.

The chain employs TRBV7-8 and TRBJ1-1; the D gene is possibly TRBD1 (6 bases). The CDR3 consists of 17 residues. With 5 bases removed from V and 2 bases from J, the gap between germline ends came to 21 bases. Germline V gene sequence: CDR1 SGHVS, CDR2 FQNEAQ. CDR3 nucleotides: TGTGCCAGCAGCGAGAGAGACAGGCGGACCCCAAACACTGAAGCTTTCTTT. It is translated as CASSERDRRTPNTEAFF.

V gene TRBV7-2 combines with J gene TRBJ2-3, with 12 bases lining up with TRBD2. V dropped 3 bases and J dropped 0; count of bases not matched to a gene: 1. The germline gives CDR1 SGHTA, CDR2 FQGNSA. The CDR3 is 16 amino acids. The CDR3 sequence is CASSFGTSGSTDTQYF. CDR3 coding DNA: TGTGCCAGCAGCTTCGGGACTAGCGGGAGCACAGATACGCAGTATTTT.

V and J are TRBV5-1 and TRBJ1-4; D remains ambiguous. This CDR3 contains 15 residues. V lost 4 bases and J lost 4, with 14 bases in between. The germline V gene encodes CDR1 SGHRS and CDR2 YFSETQ. The CDR3, as DNA: TGCGCCAGCAGCCGGGTGTTTAGTATTAATGAAAAACTGTTTTTT. It yields the protein CASSRVFSINEKLFF.

J is TRBJ1-1 and V is TRBV5-1, with TRBD1 matching 10 bases. The CDR3 contains 16 residues. V shed 4 bases, J shed 1 base, and the junction held 7 bases outside the gene matches. CDR1 SGHRS and CDR2 YFSETQ come from the germline V gene. CDR3 sequence reads: CASSPTGQGGNTEAFF. In nucleotides, the CDR3 is TGCGCCAGCAGCCCAACCGGACAGGGGGGGAACACTGAAGCTTTCTTT.

The CDR3 sequence: CASSLRTGAGTGELFF. The CDR3 DNA sequence: TGTGCCAGCAGCTTGAGAACAGGGGCGGGCACCGGGGAGCTGTTTTTT. The rearrangement joins TRBV7-6 to TRBJ2-2, with TRBD1 matching over 7 bases. This CDR3 spans 16 amino acids. From germline, CDR1 is SGHVS and CDR2 FNYEAQ. Trimming cost V 3 bases and J 4 bases; bases outside gene matches: 8. The full variable domain, rest sourced from reference TRBV7-6 and TRBJ2-2, is GAGVSQSPRYKVTKRGQDVALRCDPISGHVSLYWYRQALGQGPEFLTYFNYEAQQDKSGLPNDRFSAERPEGSISTLTIQRTEQRDSAMYRCASSLRTGAGTGELFFGEGSRLTVL.

This chain connects TRBV6-1 to TRBJ1-1, with a weak D call TRBD1 (6 bases). The CDR3 loop spans 16 amino acids. Trimming removed 4 bases from V and 0 bases from J, with 15 bases in between. Per germline, CDR1 MNHNS and CDR2 SASEGT. The CDR3 region is CASSGPWGQVNTEAFF. Here the CDR3 DNA reads TGTGCCAGCAGTGGGCCCTGGGGGCAGGTGAACACTGAAGCTTTCTTT.

This sequence joins TRBV2 and TRBJ1-5, with D possibly TRBD1 on 6 matching bases. CDR1 and CDR2 from the germline V gene are SNHLY and FYNNEI. The CDR3 covers 15 residues. With 5 bases removed from V and 2 bases from J, the gap between germline ends came to 13 bases. CDR3 sequence (DNA): TGTGCCAGCAGTCCACCGGGACATGGCAATCAGCCCCAGCATTTT. It encodes CASSPPGHGNQPQHF.

This chain connects TRBV19 to TRBJ1-1; TRBD1 might be the D (5 bases). The ends were cut back, 3 bases at V and 6 bases at J, with 11 bases in the middle. There are 13 residues in the CDR3. CDR1 and CDR2 (germline): LNHDA, SQIVND (reference sequence). This CDR3 reads CASSMGGYPEAFF. For the CDR3, the DNA is TGTGCCAGTAGTATGGGGGGTTATCCTGAAGCTTTCTTT.

V gene TRBV27 combines with J gene TRBJ2-7, with 10 nucleotides matching TRBD1. V shed 6 bases and J 1 base; nucleotides not matched to a gene: 3. The CDR3 is 14 amino acids. Germline loops: CDR1 MNHEY, CDR2 SMNVEV (reference sequence). CDR3 DNA sequence: TGTGCCAGCAGCCCGGACAGGGGGTCCTACGAGCAGTACTTC. Translating gives CASSPDRGSYEQYF.

The count of this clone is one. The gene calls are TRBV6-1 and TRBJ1-2, with 7 bases fitting TRBD1. Germline V CDR1 and CDR2: MNHNS, SASEGT. After removal of 0 bases from V and 3 bases from J, the junction contained 1 base not matched to a gene. The CDR3 extends over 14 amino acids. The CDR3 reads CASSEARGDYGYTF. CDR3 DNA: TGTGCCAGCAGTGAAGCCAGGGGGGACTATGGCTACACCTTC.

The chain is built from TRBV5-1 and TRBJ2-2; 8 positions agree with TRBD1. The V and J ends lost 3 bases and 6 bases, in that order; junction bases with no gene match: 16. The germline V gene has CDR1 SGHRS and CDR2 YFSETQ. The CDR3 extends over 18 amino acids. The CDR3 loop reads CASSSTGGSDGYSGELFF. DNA for the CDR3: TGCGCCAGCAGCTCCACAGGGGGGAGCGATGGGTATTCCGGGGAGCTGTTTTTT.

The chain couples TRBV5-1 to TRBJ2-5; 7 bases fit TRBD2. V lost 0 bases and J lost 0; bases outside the gene matches: 11. This CDR3 has 18 amino acids. The germline CDR1 and CDR2 sequences are SGHRS and YFSETQ. The CDR3 DNA follows: TGCGCCAGCAGCTTGGGAGGGAGGGTAAAACCGTACCAAGAGACCCAGTACTTC. This codes for CASSLGGRVKPYQETQYF.

The chain uses TRBV19 and TRBJ1-2; D call uncertain. V gave up 6 bases and J gave up 7 bases, with 15 bases separating them. CDR3 length: 13 amino acids. CDR1 LNHDA and CDR2 SQIVND come from the germline V gene (reference sequence). DNA for the CDR3: TGTGCCAGTAGCCTCGGTTTGGGAGGTGGCTACACCTTC. Protein: CASSLGLGGGYTF. Combining the CDR3 with reference TRBV19 and TRBJ1-2 gives the whole variable domain DGGITQSPKYLFRKEGQNVTLSCEQNLNHDAMYWYRQDPGQGLRLIYYSQIVNDFQKGDIAEGYSVSREKKESFPLTVTSAQKNPTAFYLCASSLGLGGGYTFGSGTRLTVV.

The chain employs TRBV7-2 and TRBJ1-2, with TRBD1 matching over 8 bases. V trimming: 3 bases; J trimming: 6 bases; junction bases outside the gene matches: 15. This CDR3 is built from 17 residues. Germline values: CDR1 SGHTA, CDR2 FQGNSA. CDR3 loop: CASSLGGVAGGRNGYTF. CDR3 in DNA: TGTGCCAGCAGCTTGGGAGGGGTGGCAGGGGGCAGGAATGGCTACACCTTC.

This rearrangement joins TRBV11-3 to TRBJ2-3; no clear D. Trimming took off 0 bases at V and 0 bases at J, with 13 bases between the two ends. Per the germline V gene, CDR1 is SGHNT and CDR2 is YENEEA. The CDR3 runs to 17 residues. The CDR3 coding sequence is TGTGCCAGCAGCTTAGACTTCGGGTCAGCTAGCACAGATACGCAGTATTTT. The encoded protein is CASSLDFGSASTDTQYF.

This chain joins TRBV19 and TRBJ1-6, with TRBD1 matching over 8 bases. Losses at the gene ends were 5 bases for V and 7 bases for J; bases not matched to a gene: 7. CDR1 and CDR2 (germline): LNHDA, SQIVND (reference sequence). This CDR3 comprises 15 residues. The CDR3 DNA follows: TGTGCCAGTAGTCCGGACAGGGCTCAGAATTCACCCCTCCACTTT. Translating it yields CASSPDRAQNSPLHF.

The V gene is TRBV6-5, the J gene TRBJ1-1; TRBD1 might be the D (6 bases). The CDR3 loop spans 14 amino acids. V was trimmed by 10 bases and J by 5 bases, leaving 20 bases between them. Germline CDR1 is MNHEY and CDR2 is SVGAGI. This CDR3 is CATGHGARSTEAFF. The DNA of the CDR3 is TGTGCCACGGGACATGGGGCCCGGTCTACTGAAGCTTTCTTT.